This is a list of T cell receptor beta chains from one sample in a study of blood T cell repertoires in COVID-19. Assay: immunoSEQ multiplex PCR; the TCRdb copy retains only in-frame clones and omits some. The table records 450,000 to 500,000 clones, approximately 85% of them present only once. Sequenced material: peripheral blood. The receptors were sampled from a human donor in a cohort sampled during active COVID-19. Each CDR3 is given with its conserved first and last residue. A D gene is named only where the DNA matches it firmly.

j_gene: TRBJ2-1
v_gene: TRBV7-2
d_gene: TRBD2
CDR3nt: TGTGCCAGCAGCTTACCACTAGCGGGAGGGAATGAGCAGTTCTTC
CDR3aa: CASSLPLAGGNEQFF

j_gene: TRBJ1-2
v_gene: TRBV30
d_gene: NA
CDR3nt: TGTGCCTGGGAGCAGGGGATTAACTATGGCTACACCTTC
CDR3aa: CAWEQGINYGYTF

j_gene: TRBJ1-4
v_gene: TRBV30
d_gene: NA
CDR3nt: TGTGCCTGGAGTGTAGGAAGAGGCGTTGAAAAACTGTTTTTT
CDR3aa: CAWSVGRGVEKLFF

j_gene: TRBJ1-2
v_gene: TRBV24-1
d_gene: TRBD1
CDR3nt: TGTGCCACCAGTGAGCCTAACAGGGGGCAGGTGGACTATGGCTACACCTTC
CDR3aa: CATSEPNRGQVDYGYTF

j_gene: TRBJ2-5
v_gene: TRBV6-6
d_gene: NA
CDR3nt: TGTGCCAGCAGTCCTCAGAACGCACGAAGAGAGACCCAGTACTTC
CDR3aa: CASSPQNARRETQYF

j_gene: TRBJ2-1
v_gene: TRBV20-1
d_gene: NA
CDR3nt: TGCAGTGCTAGTGCTAGTAACAATGAGCAGTTCTTC
CDR3aa: CSASASNNEQFF

j_gene: TRBJ1-5
v_gene: TRBV5-5
d_gene: NA
CDR3nt: TGTGCCAGCAGCTCGACAGTATACCAGCCCCAGCATTTT
CDR3aa: CASSSTVYQPQHF

j_gene: TRBJ2-2
v_gene: TRBV19
d_gene: NA
CDR3nt: TGTGCCAGTAGTTATGGCCACACCGGGGAGCTGTTTTTT
CDR3aa: CASSYGHTGELFF

j_gene: TRBJ1-1
v_gene: TRBV2
d_gene: NA
CDR3nt: TGTGCCAGCAGTCCCGGGACATTGTACCAAGCTTTCTTT
CDR3aa: CASSPGTLYQAFF

j_gene: TRBJ2-1
v_gene: TRBV12-3/TRBV12-4
d_gene: TRBD1
CDR3nt: TGTGCCAGCAGCCGAGGGACAGAGTGGTTCTTC
CDR3aa: CASSRGTEWFF